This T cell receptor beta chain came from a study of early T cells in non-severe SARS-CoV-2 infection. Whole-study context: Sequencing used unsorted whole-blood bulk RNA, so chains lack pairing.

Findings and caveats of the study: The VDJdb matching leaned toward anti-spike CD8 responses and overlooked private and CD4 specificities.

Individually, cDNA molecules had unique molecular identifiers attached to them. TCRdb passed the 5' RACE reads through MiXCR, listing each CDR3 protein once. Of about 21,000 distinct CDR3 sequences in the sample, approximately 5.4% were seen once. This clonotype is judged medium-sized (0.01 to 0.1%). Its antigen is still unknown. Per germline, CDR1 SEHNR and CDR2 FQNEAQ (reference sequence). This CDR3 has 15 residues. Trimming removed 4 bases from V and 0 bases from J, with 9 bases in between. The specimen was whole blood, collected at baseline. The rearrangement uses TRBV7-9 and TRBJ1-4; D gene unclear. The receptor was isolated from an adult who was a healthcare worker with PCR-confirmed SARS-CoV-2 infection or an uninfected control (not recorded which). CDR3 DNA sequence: TGTGCCAGCAGCTCCCTTATGGCAACTAATGAAAAACTGTTTTTT. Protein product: CASSSLMATNEKLFF.